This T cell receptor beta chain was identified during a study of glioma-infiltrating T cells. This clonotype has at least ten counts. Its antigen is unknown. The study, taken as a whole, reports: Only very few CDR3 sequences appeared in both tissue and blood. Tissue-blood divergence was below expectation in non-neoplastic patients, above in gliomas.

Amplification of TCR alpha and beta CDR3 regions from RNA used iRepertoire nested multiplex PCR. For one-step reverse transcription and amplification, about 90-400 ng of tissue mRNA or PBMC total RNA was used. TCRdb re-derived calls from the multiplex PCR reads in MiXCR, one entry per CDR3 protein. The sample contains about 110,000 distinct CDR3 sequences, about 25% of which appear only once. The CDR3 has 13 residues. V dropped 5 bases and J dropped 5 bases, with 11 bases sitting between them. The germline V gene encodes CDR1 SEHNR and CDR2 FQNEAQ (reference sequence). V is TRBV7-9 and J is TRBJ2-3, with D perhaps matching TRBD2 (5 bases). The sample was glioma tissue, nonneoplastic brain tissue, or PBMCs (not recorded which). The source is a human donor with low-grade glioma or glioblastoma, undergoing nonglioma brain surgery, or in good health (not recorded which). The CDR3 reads CASSPPGEDTQYF. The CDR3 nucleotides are TGTGCCAGCAGCCCCCCCGGGGAAGATACGCAGTATTTT.